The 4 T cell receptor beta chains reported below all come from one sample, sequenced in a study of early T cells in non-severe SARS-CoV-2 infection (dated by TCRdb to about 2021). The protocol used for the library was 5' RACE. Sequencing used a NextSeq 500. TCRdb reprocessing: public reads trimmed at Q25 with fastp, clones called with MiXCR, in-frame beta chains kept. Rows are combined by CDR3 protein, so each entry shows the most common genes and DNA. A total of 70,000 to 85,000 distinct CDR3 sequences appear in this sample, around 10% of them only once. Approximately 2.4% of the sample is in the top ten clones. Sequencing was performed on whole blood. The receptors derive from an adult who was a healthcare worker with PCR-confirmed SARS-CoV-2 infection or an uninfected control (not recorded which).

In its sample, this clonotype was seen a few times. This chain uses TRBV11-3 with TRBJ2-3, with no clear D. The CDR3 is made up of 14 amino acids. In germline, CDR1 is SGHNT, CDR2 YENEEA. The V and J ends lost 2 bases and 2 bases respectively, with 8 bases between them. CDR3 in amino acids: CASSLKRFTDTQYF. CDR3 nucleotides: TGTGCCAGCAGCTTAAAAAGGTTCACAGATACGCAGTATTTT.

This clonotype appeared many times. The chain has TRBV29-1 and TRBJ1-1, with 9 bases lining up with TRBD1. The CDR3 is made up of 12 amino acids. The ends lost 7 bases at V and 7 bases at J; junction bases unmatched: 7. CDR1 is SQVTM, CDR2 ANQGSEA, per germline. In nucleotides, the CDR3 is TGCAGCGGTCTACAGGGGGCTGTTGAAGCTTTCTTT. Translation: CSGLQGAVEAFF.

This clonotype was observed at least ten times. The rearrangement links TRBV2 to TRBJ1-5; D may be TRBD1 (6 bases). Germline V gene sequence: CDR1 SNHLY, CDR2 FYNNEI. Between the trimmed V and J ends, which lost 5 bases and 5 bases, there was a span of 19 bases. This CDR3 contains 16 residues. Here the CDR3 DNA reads TGTGCCAGCAGTCAAGAGGACAGTGGGATTTATCAGCCCCAGCATTTT. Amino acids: CASSQEDSGIYQPQHF.

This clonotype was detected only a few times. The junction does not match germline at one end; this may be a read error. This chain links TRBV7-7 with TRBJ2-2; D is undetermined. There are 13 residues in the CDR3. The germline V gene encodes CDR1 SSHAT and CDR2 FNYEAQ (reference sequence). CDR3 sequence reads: CASSFRSTGELFF. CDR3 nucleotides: TGTGCTAGCAGCTTCCGCTCCACCGGGGAGCTGTTTTTT.